These 21 T cell receptor beta chains share one sample of origin, sequenced in a study of cytomegalovirus exposure and HLA in healthy donors. 60 Vbeta and 13 Jbeta primers were used in PCR. Sequencing was performed with immunoSEQ multiplex PCR; in TCRdb, only in-frame clones are kept and a portion is missing. The table lists around 150,000 clones, 65% to 85% of them singletons, with 6.3% in the top ten. What was sequenced was PBMCs. The receptor set was obtained from a male donor in good health and CMV-seropositive.

The chain employs TRBV6-1 and TRBJ1-6; 7 nucleotides line up with TRBD1. V trimming: 3 bases; J trimming: 2 bases; junction bases outside the gene matches: 7. The length of the CDR3 is 17 residues. Germline values: CDR1 MNHNS, CDR2 SASEGT. The CDR3 sequence: CASSEITGAAYNSPLHF. CDR3 bases: TGTGCCAGCAGTGAGATAACAGGGGCTGCCTATAATTCACCCCTCCACTTT.

V and J are TRBV19 and TRBJ2-1, with 13 bases lining up with TRBD2. After removal of 5 bases from V and 3 bases from J, the junction contained 7 bases not matched to a gene. Germline assignment: CDR1 LNHDA and CDR2 SQIVND (reference sequence). This CDR3 is built from 17 residues. Here the CDR3 reads CASSGTSGITSYNEQFF. The DNA of the CDR3 is TGTGCCAGTAGTGGGACTAGCGGGATTACAAGCTACAATGAGCAGTTCTTC.

Concerning this clone itself: Within the sample, other DNA sequences also encode this same CDR3. CDR3 DNA: TGTGCCAGCAGGCTGGGGCTAGCGGGTGAAAATGAGCAGTTCTTC. This encodes CASRLGLAGENEQFF. The J gene is TRBJ2-1, the V gene TRBV6-6; 8 bases match TRBD2. CDR3 length: 15 amino acids. The germline V gene encodes CDR1 MNHNY and CDR2 SVGAGI (reference sequence). V was pared by 6 bases and J by 7 bases, with 11 bases of the junction left unmatched.

This clone was counted once. A read error may account for a junction end that differs from germline. J is TRBJ1-3 and V is TRBV7-9, with 10 bases identical to TRBD1. The CDR3 is 16 residues long. Germline V gene sequence: CDR1 SEHNR, CDR2 FQNEAQ (reference sequence). This CDR3 is CSSSSDRGRIGNTIYF. The CDR3 DNA follows: TGTTCCAGCAGCTCTGACAGGGGGCGGATTGGAAACACCATATATTTT.

This clone was counted once. The genes are TRBV4-1 and TRBJ1-5, with D unclear. The V gene lost 2 bases and the J gene lost 2 bases, with 10 bases spanning the gap. The CDR3 sequence is 15 residues long. Germline lookup yields CDR1 MGHRA and CDR2 YSYEKL. This chain's CDR3 is CASSQYESRNQPQHF. In DNA form, the CDR3 reads TGCGCCAGCAGCCAATATGAGTCCCGCAATCAGCCCCAGCATTTT.

This clone was observed a few times. This chain uses TRBV16 with TRBJ2-7; 13 nucleotides line up with TRBD2. Germline CDR1 is KGHSY and CDR2 is FQNENV. V lost 0 bases and J lost 6; bases outside the gene matches: 2. The CDR3 spans 15 residues. CDR3 amino acids: CASSQSGLAGAEQYF. Written as DNA, the CDR3 is TGTGCCAGCAGCCAATCTGGACTAGCGGGGGCCGAGCAGTACTTC.

The V call is TRBV7-9, the J call TRBJ2-1; TRBD2 matches at 8 bases. Looked up from germline, CDR1 is SEHNR and CDR2 is FQNEAQ (reference sequence). V trimming: 3 bases; J trimming: 14 bases; junction bases outside the gene matches: 3. The CDR3 is made up of 11 amino acids. The CDR3 DNA is TGTGCCAGCAGCTTGGGACTAGTCGAGTTCTTC. Translated, it gives CASSLGLVEFF.

This chain links TRBV5-1 with TRBJ2-5; a possible D gene is TRBD2 (5 bases). The end of the DNA fits TRBJ2-7 better, so the J call may be wrong. The germline gives CDR1 SGHRS, CDR2 YFSETQ. The length of the CDR3 is 13 residues. Here the CDR3 DNA reads TGCGCCAGCAGCGTCGACTACCGATACGAGCAGTACTTC. Amino acid sequence: CASSVDYRYEQYF.

The CDR3 loop reads CASSTYQCEAFF. CDR3 in DNA: TGTGCCAGTAGTACTTACCAGTGTGAAGCTTTCTTT. This chain connects TRBV19 to TRBJ1-1; D gene ambiguous. Trimming left V 4 bases short and J 7 bases short, with 10 bases between. Germline assignment: CDR1 LNHDA and CDR2 SQIVND (reference sequence). The length of the CDR3 is 12 residues. Together with reference TRBV19 and TRBJ1-1, the CDR3 gives the full variable domain: DGGITQSPKYLFRKEGQNVTLSCEQNLNHDAMYWYRQDPGQGLRLIYYSQIVNDFQKGDIAEGYSVSREKKESFPLTVTSAQKNPTAFYLCASSTYQCEAFFGQGTRLTVV.

This clone has only a few counts. The rearrangement uses TRBV28 and TRBJ2-7; the match to TRBD2 covers 10 bases. V lost 6 bases, J lost 6 bases, and 5 bases stayed unmatched. From germline, CDR1 is MDHEN and CDR2 SYDVKM. This CDR3 region has 13 residues. The CDR3 DNA reads as TGTGCCAGCAGGTCGGGACTAGCGTTCGAGCAGTACTTC. Translated: CASRSGLAFEQYF.

The chain recombines TRBV7-2 with TRBJ2-7; 10 bases fit TRBD1. CDR1 is SGHTA and CDR2 is FQGNSA in the germline V gene. There are 14 residues in the CDR3. V gave up 9 bases and J gave up 4 bases; unmatched junction bases: 9. DNA for the CDR3: TGTGCCAGTAGCCCGCCGGGACAGGGGTACGAGCAGTACTTC. Its protein product is CASSPPGQGYEQYF.

J is TRBJ1-2 and V is TRBV30, with TRBD1 matching over 7 bases. V gave up 4 bases and J gave up 8 bases; unmatched junction bases: 4. The CDR3 is made up of 11 amino acids. Germline CDR1 GTSNPN, CDR2 SVGIG (reference sequence). The DNA of the CDR3 is TGTGCCTGGACAGGGGGAGGAGGCTACACCTTC. This translates into CAWTGGGGYTF. The full variable domain, completed using reference TRBV30 and TRBJ1-2, is SQTIHQWPATLVQPVGSPLSLECTVEGTSNPNLYWYRQAAGRGLQLLFYSVGIGQISSEVPQNLSASRPQDRQFILSSKKLLLSDSGFYLCAWTGGGGYTFGSGTRLTVV.

This sequence joins TRBV7-9 and TRBJ1-2, with D perhaps TRBD1 (6 bases). The CDR3 is made up of 14 amino acids. Germline CDR1 reads SEHNR; CDR2 reads FQNEAQ (reference sequence). The V gene lost 6 bases and the J gene lost 3 bases, with 14 bases spanning the gap. For the CDR3, the DNA is TGTGCCAGCAGGATGGGGGGGCGGGACTATGGCTACACCTTC. Translation gives CASRMGGRDYGYTF.

The rearrangement uses TRBV19 and TRBJ2-6, with 7 nucleotides matching TRBD2. With V trimmed by 5 bases and J by 0 bases, 4 bases remained unmatched. Germline loops: CDR1 LNHDA, CDR2 SQIVND (reference sequence). The length of the CDR3 is 16 residues. Here the CDR3 DNA reads TGTGCCAGTAGTCGCGGCGGGAGCTCTGGGGCCAACGTCCTGACTTTC. Its translation: CASSRGGSSGANVLTF.

V usage is TRBV5-3 and J usage is TRBJ2-7; possible D gene TRBD2, 5 bases. TRBV5-3 is designated an ORF whose function remains uncertain. V was clipped by 4 bases and J by 1 base, with 18 bases between them. The CDR3 sequence is 16 residues long. CDR3 sequence: CARSPWRGNVSYEQYF. In nucleotides, the CDR3 is TGTGCCAGAAGCCCATGGCGAGGGAATGTGTCCTACGAGCAGTACTTC.

A few counts support this clone. The chain combines TRBV30 with TRBJ2-3; perhaps TRBD2 as D (5 bases). In germline, CDR1 is GTSNPN, CDR2 SVGIG (reference sequence). V was clipped by 1 base and J by 9 bases, with 17 bases between them. CDR3 length equals 14 residues. CDR3 sequence reads: CAWSDSGQRWTQYF. CDR3 DNA: TGTGCCTGGAGTGACAGCGGCCAAAGGTGGACGCAGTATTTT.

This sequence joins TRBV30 and TRBJ2-3; possible D gene TRBD1, 7 bases. Germline V gene data show CDR1 as GTSNPN and CDR2 as SVGIG (reference sequence). V lost 4 bases and J lost 2, with 10 bases in between. The CDR3 length is 13 residues. The CDR3 DNA reads as TGTGCCTGGAACAGGGGACTCACAGATACGCAGTATTTT. Protein: CAWNRGLTDTQYF.

V is TRBV12-2 and J is TRBJ2-1; TRBD2 is the table's D call and was not checked against the DNA. TRBV12-2 is recorded as a pseudogene. The CDR3 has 20 amino acids. In DNA form, the CDR3 reads TGTGCAAGTCGCTTAATCGGGGTTTCAGGGGACCGCGGGAGGAAAAATGAGCAGTTCTTC. Its protein product is CASRLIGVSGDRGRKNEQFF.

This clone was detected only a few times. The chain recombines TRBV28 with TRBJ2-5, with TRBD1 as a possible D gene (6 bases). The DNA end favors TRBJ2-7, so the J call may be wrong. This CDR3 is 13 amino acids long. Germline V gene lookup returns CDR1 MDHEN and CDR2 SYDVKM. CDR3 bases: TGTGCCAGCAGTATAGGGACAACCTACGAGCAGTACTTC. Translated, it gives CASSIGTTYEQYF.

The chain has TRBV5-3 and TRBJ2-7; 8 bases agree with TRBD1. TRBV5-3 is labeled an ORF, and its function is uncertain. Trimming took 3 bases from V and 5 from J; bases not matched to a gene: 13. The CDR3 contains 16 residues. CDR3 in amino acids: CARSWRTGKGVHEQYF. DNA of the CDR3: TGTGCCAGAAGCTGGAGGACAGGGAAAGGTGTGCACGAGCAGTACTTC.

The J gene is TRBJ1-1, the V gene TRBV4-2; tentative D call: TRBD1 (5 bases). Germline lookup yields CDR1 LGHNA and CDR2 YNFKEQ. The ends were cut back, 1 base at V and 8 bases at J, with 8 bases in the middle. This CDR3 region has 12 residues. The CDR3 DNA is TGTGCCAGCAGCCAAGGAAACAGGGAAGCTTTCTTT. Its protein product is CASSQGNREAFF.